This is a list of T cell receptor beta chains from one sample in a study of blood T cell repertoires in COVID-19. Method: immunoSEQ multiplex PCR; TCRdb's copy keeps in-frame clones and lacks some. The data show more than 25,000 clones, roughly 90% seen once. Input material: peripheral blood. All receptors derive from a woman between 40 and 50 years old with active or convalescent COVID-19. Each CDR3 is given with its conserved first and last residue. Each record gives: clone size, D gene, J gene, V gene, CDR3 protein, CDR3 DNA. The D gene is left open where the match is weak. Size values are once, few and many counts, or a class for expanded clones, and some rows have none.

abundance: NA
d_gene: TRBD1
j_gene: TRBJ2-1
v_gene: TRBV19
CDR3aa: CASSIRQGEYNEQFF
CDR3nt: TGTGCCAGTAGTATACGACAGGGGGAGTACAATGAGCAGTTCTTC

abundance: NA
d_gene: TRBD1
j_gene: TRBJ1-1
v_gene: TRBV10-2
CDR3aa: CASSSPTGTGLAEAFF
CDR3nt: TGCGCCAGCAGTTCACCTACCGGGACAGGGCTCGCTGAAGCTTTCTTT

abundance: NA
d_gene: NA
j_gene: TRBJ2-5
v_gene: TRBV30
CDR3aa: CAWSFHSQLTETQYF
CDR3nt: TGTGCCTGGAGTTTCCACTCTCAACTCACTGAGACCCAGTACTTC

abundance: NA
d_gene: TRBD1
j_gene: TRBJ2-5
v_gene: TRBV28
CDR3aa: CASSDPGQGISQETQYF
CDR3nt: TGTGCCAGCAGCGATCCGGGACAGGGGATTTCTCAAGAGACCCAGTACTTC

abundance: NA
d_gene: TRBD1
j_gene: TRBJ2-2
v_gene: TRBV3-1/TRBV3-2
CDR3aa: CASSPGDRGTGELFF
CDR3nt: TGTGCCAGCAGCCCAGGGGACAGAGGCACCGGGGAGCTGTTTTTT

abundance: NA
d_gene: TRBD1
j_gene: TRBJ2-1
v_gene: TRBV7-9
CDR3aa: CASSTDRVDEQFF
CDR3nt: TGTGCCAGCAGCACCGACAGGGTGGATGAGCAGTTCTTC

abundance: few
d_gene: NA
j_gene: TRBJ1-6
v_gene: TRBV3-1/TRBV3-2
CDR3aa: CASSQKQNSPLHF
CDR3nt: TGTGCCAGCAGCCAAAAACAGAATTCACCCCTCCACTTT

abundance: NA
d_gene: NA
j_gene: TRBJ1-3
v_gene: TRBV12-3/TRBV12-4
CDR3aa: CASSLNRVNTIYF
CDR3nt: TGTGCCAGCAGTTTAAACAGGGTAAACACCATATATTTT

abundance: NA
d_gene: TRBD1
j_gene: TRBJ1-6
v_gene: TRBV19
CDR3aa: CASTRDRALYSPLHF
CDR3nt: TGTGCCAGTACCCGGGACAGGGCCCTGTACTCACCCCTCCACTTT

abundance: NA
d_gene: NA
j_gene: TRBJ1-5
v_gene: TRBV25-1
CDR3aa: CASSEAGRDGNQPQHF
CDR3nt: TGTGCCAGCAGTGAGGCAGGCCGAGATGGCAATCAGCCCCAGCATTTT

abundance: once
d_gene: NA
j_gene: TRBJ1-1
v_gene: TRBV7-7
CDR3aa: CASTTVEGLTLNTEAFF
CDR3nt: TGTGCTAGCACCACGGTGGAGGGACTGACCCTGAACACTGAAGCTTTCTTT

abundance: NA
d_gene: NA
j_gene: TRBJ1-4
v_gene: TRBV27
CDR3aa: CASSSYGTSGEKLFF
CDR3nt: TGTGCCAGCAGTTCGTACGGGACAAGCGGTGAAAAACTGTTTTTT